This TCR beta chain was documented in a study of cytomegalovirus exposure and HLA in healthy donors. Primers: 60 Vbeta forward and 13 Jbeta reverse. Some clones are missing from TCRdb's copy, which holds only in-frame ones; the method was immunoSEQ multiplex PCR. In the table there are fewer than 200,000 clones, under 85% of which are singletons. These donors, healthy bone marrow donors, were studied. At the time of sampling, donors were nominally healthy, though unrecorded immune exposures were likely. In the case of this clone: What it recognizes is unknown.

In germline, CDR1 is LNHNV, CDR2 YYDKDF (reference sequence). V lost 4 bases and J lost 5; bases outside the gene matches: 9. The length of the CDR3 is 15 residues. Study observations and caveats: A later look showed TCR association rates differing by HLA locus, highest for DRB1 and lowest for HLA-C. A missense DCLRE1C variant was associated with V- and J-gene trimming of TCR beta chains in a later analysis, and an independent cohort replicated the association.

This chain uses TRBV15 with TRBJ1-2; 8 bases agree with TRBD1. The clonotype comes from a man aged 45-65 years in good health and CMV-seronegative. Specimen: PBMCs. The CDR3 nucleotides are TGTGCCACCAGCACGGAGACAGGGGTTGGGTATGGCTACACCTTC. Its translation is CATSTETGVGYGYTF.